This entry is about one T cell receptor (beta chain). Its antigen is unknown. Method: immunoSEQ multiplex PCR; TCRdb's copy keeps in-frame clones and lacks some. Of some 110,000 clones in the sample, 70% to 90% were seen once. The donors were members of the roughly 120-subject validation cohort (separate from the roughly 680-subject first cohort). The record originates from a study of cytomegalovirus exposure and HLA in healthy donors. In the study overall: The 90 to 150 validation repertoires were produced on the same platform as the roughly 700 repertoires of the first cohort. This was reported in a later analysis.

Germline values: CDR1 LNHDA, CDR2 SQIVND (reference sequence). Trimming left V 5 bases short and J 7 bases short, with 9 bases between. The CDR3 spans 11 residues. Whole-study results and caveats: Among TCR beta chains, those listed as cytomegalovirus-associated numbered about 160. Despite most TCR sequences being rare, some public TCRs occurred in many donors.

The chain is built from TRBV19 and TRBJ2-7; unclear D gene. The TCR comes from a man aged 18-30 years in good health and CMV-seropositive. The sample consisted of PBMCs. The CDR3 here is CASSLNTEQYF. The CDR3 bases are TGTGCCAGTAGTCTCAACACGGAGCAGTACTTC.